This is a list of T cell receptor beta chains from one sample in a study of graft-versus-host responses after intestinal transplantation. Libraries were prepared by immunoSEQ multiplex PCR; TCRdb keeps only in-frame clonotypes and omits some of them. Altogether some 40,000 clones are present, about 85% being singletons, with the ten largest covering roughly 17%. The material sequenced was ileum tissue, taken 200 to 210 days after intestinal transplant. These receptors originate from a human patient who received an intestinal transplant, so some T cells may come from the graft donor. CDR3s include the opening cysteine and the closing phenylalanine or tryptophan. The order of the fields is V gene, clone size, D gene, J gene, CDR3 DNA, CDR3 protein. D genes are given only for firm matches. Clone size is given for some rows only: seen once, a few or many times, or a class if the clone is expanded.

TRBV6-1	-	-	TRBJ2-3	TGTGCCAGCAGGAAGGGCGGGGCTTTCGGGGATACGCAGTATTTT	CASRKGGAFGDTQYF
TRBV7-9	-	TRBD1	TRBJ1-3	TGTGCCAGCAGCCCAAGACAGGGGTCTGGAAACACCATATATTTT	CASSPRQGSGNTIYF
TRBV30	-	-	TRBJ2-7	TGTGCCTGGAGTGAGGTAACATCCTACGAGCAGCACTTC	CAWSEVTSYEQHF
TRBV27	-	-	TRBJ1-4	TGTGCCAGCAGTTTGGGGACACTTGCAACTAATGAAAAACTGTTTTTT	CASSLGTLATNEKLFF
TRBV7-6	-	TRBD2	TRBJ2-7	TGTGCCAGCAGCTTTGGGGGACTAGCGGGGACGCCCCCCTACGAGCAGTACTTC	CASSFGGLAGTPPYEQYF
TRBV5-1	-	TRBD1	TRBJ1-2	TGCGCCAGCAGCATAGGACAGGGGGCCGGCTACACCTTC	CASSIGQGAGYTF
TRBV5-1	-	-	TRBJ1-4	TGCGCCAGCAGCCGGGACGGGGGGGAAAAACTGTTTTTT	CASSRDGGEKLFF
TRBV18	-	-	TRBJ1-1	TGTGCCAGCTCTGACCGGGGGGCGGGATTGAACACTGAAGCTTTCTTT	CASSDRGAGLNTEAFF
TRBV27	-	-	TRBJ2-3	TGTGCCAGCGAAGCCATCGACGGTTCAGATACGCAGTATTTT	CASEAIDGSDTQYF
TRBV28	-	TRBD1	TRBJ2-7	TGTGCCAGCAGTTTATCCCTGACAGGGACCTACGAGCAGTACTTC	CASSLSLTGTYEQYF
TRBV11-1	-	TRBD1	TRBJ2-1	TGTGCCAGCAGCCTTATTGGGGGACAGGGTAAGAATGAGCAGTTCTTC	CASSLIGGQGKNEQFF
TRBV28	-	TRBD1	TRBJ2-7	TGTGCCAGCAGTTTAGGGGACAGAGGAGAGCAGTACTTC	CASSLGDRGEQYF
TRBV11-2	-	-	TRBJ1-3	TGTGCCAGCAGCCCGCGGCGGGGCATATATTTT	CASSPRRGIYF
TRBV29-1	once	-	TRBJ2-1	TGCAGCGTTCGACGCCCCTACAATGAGCAGTTCTTC	CSVRRPYNEQFF
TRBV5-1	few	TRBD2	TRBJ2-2	TGCGCCAGCAGCTTCTTAGCTAGCGGCAACACCGGGGAGCTGTTTTTT	CASSFLASGNTGELFF
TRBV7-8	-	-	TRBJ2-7	TGTGCCAGCAGCGATTACGGGCCCGGGACAACCTACGAGCAGTACTTC	CASSDYGPGTTYEQYF
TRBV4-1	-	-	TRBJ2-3	TGCGCCAGCAGCCACCCCCCGGGGGCAGGTTGGCCCCCAGATACGCAGTATTTT	CASSHPPGAGWPPDTQYF
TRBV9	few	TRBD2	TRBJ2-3	TGTGCCAGCAGCGCCGGGACTAGCGGGGTCACGCAGTATTTT	CASSAGTSGVTQYF
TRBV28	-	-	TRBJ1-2	TGTGCCAGCAGTTTCGATGGGGGGCTCGGGTATGGCTACACCTTC	CASSFDGGLGYGYTF
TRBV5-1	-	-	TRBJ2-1	TGCGCCAGCAGCTTGGACGCACGGATTAGCGGTTACAATGAGCAGTTCTTC	CASSLDARISGYNEQFF
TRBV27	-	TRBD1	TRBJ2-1	TGTGCCAGCGCCCCTTATACGGGACAGTACAATGAGCAGTTCTTC	CASAPYTGQYNEQFF
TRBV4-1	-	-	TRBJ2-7	TGCGCCAGCAGCCAACGGAGCACCTACGAGCAGTACTTC	CASSQRSTYEQYF
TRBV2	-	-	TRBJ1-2	TGTGCCAGCAGTGAATGGAGGGACGGCTACACCTTC	CASSEWRDGYTF
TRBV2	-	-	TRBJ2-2	TGTGCCAGCAGAGCCGACAGGTACACCGGGGAGCTGTTTTTT	CASRADRYTGELFF
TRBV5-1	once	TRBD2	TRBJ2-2	TGCGCCAGCAGCTCCGGGACTACGAACACCGGGGAGCTGTTTTTT	CASSSGTTNTGELFF
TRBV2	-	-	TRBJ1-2	TGTGCCAGCAGTTACAACCAGGGGACCTCACAGGGCTACACCTTC	CASSYNQGTSQGYTF
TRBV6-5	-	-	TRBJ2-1	TGTGCCAGCATCCGGGACTTCTACAATGAGCAGTTCTTC	CASIRDFYNEQFF
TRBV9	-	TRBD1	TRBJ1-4	TGTGCCAGCAGCGTAGCAGGGGGCAAAAGGGAAAAACTGTTTTTT	CASSVAGGKREKLFF
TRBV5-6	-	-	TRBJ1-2	TGTGCCAGCAGCTTGGACTTAGCTAACTATGGCTACACCTTC	CASSLDLANYGYTF
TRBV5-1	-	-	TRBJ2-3	TGCGCCAGCAGCTTGTCGGCGGTCCCAGGAGATACGCAGTATTTT	CASSLSAVPGDTQYF
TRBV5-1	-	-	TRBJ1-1	TGCGCCAGCAGCTTGCACAGCCTGAACACTGAAGCTTTCTTT	CASSLHSLNTEAFF
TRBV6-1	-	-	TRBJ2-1	TGTGCCGGACAACAAGGAAAAGCTGAGCAGTTCTTC	CAGQQGKAEQFF
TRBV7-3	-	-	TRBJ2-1	TGTGCCAGCAGCTTAGGGCCAGAGGGTGAGCAGTTCTTC	CASSLGPEGEQFF
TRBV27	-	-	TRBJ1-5	TGTGCCAGCAGTCCCCAAGGACAGTGGGATATAGTTAGCAATCAGCCCCAGCATTTT	CASSPQGQWDIVSNQPQHF
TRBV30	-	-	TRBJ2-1	TGTGCCTGGAGTGTGGGGCTCCTCAATGAGCAGTTCTTC	CAWSVGLLNEQFF
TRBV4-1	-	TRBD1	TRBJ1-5	TGCGCCAGCAGCCAAAACAGGGGGGACCAGCCCCAGCATTTT	CASSQNRGDQPQHF
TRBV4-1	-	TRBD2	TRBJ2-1	TGCGCCAGCAGCCAGGTACTAGCGGGATCTTACAATGAGCAGTTCTTC	CASSQVLAGSYNEQFF
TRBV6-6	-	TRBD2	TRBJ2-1	TGTGCCAGCTGCGGGGGCTACAATGAGCAGTTCTTC	CASCGGYNEQFF
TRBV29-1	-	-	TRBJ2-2	TGCAGCGTTGAAGGGACCGGGACGTTAAGAAACACCGGGGAGCTGTTTTTT	CSVEGTGTLRNTGELFF
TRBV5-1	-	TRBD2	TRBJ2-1	TGCGCCAGCAGCTTTCGTGCGGGGACTAGCGGTAACAATGAGCAGTTCTTC	CASSFRAGTSGNNEQFF
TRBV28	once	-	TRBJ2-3	TGTGCCAGCAGTTTAGGGGGGAGGGATACGCAGTATTTT	CASSLGGRDTQYF
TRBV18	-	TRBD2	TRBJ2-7	TGTGCCAGCTCCCAAAAAGGACTAGCGGCCTCCTACGAGCAGTACTTC	CASSQKGLAASYEQYF
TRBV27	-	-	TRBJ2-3	TGTGCCAGCAGCGAATCCCAGGCAGTTAGAACAGATACGCAGTATTTT	CASSESQAVRTDTQYF
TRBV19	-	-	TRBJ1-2	TGTGCCAGCCACGAGGGGGGTTTGTTTGGCTACACCTTC	CASHEGGLFGYTF
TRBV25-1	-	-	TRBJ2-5	TGTGCCAGCAGTGAAGCGGCCAGGGAGCCACAAGAGACCCAGTACTTC	CASSEAAREPQETQYF
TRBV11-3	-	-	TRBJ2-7	TGTGCCAGCAGCTCTGGCAGGCCCCCCTACGAGCAGTACTTC	CASSSGRPPYEQYF
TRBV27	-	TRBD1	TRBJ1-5	TGTGCCAGCAGTTTATCGCAGGGGGATTCTTATCAGCCCCAGCATTTT	CASSLSQGDSYQPQHF
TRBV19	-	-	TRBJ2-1	TGTGCCAGTAGTATAGATGCAGAGTCCTACAATGAGCAGTTCTTC	CASSIDAESYNEQFF
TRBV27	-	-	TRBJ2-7	TGTGCCAGCAGTTTTCGGGGCACCTACGAGCAGTACTTC	CASSFRGTYEQYF